This entry concerns a single T cell receptor (beta chain). The antigen this receptor binds is unknown. Base quality data are lacking; no much larger clone is found one base away. Counted from cysteine to phenylalanine, this CDR3 has 16 amino acids. The kept DNA is CDR3 alone, 48 bases in frame from the first base. Trimming at the junction amounts to 4 bases on V and 2 bases on J, and the germline ends lie 18 bases apart. CDR1 is given as MGHRA and CDR2 as YSYEKL, both from the germline V gene. This sample is drawn from a study of blood T cells in healthy people across ages (dated by TCRdb to between 2014 and 2016). At the level of the whole study: In model experiments, roughly one uniquely barcoded TCR beta cDNA molecule per two T cells was captured by template switching. To track age-related changes in TCR beta repertoire diversity, the study relied on deep sequencing normalized with unique cDNA molecular identifiers. The donors were split into four age groups: young (average around 15 years), middle-aged (nearly 40), aged (62) and long-lived (roughly 88). Using the same blood draw, the study looked at two additional independent replicas of 1 million unique cDNA reads for two donors, one aged 18 to 29 and the other aged 80 or older.

Library construction relied on 5' RACE. Instrument used: Illumina HiSeq 2500. The second PCR ran for roughly 6 to 11 cycles and used a J-beta primer mix along with a sample-barcoded 5' primer. A template-switch 5' adaptor carrying 12 random nucleotides introduced a unique molecular identifier onto each TCR beta cDNA molecule. Each sample yielded at least 2.5 million CDR3-containing paired-end reads. First-strand cDNA synthesis was performed from all RNA using the Mint cDNA synthesis kit, with priming by a TRBC-specific oligonucleotide. All cDNA was treated with uracil-DNA glycosylase and then went through a first 18-cycle PCR with the universal primers M1SS and BC2_uni_R. In the paper's pipeline: Each sample was normalized by randomly selecting 1 million high-quality reads, each carrying a distinct molecular identifier. Instead of being binned into consensus sequences, reads with shared molecular identifiers were discarded. MiTCR, run with a Q25 quality threshold and the strictest error-elimination algorithm, handled CDR3 identification, clonotype clustering and error correction. Lower-bound total TCR beta diversity was estimated with a nonparametric unseen species model using Euler transformation. TCRdb's own reprocessing of the public reads used fastp at Q25 and MiXCR and kept productive beta chains. Rows merge per CDR3 protein into single entries with the most common DNA and genes. TCRdb, not the authors, supplied the V and J calls. Here the sample has roughly 1,000,000 distinct CDR3 sequences; 25% occur a single time. The leading ten clones occupy approximately 0.75% of the sample.

Donors were about 36 systemically healthy Caucasian individuals from Russia aged roughly 6 to 100 years. Each donor gave 9.5 to 10 milliliters of peripheral blood, drawn into EDTA-treated Vacutainer tubes. Ficoll-Paque density-gradient centrifugation was used to isolate PBMCs, with at least 6 million per sample. Total RNA, at least 5.5 micrograms per sample, was extracted from PBMCs with Trizol reagent. The percentages of naive CD45RAhigh/CD27high T cells were determined by flow cytometry on a PBMC aliquot from every donor. Study-wide findings and limitations: A strong correlation was found between observed TCR beta diversity and the percentage of naive T cells measured by flow cytometry. Since profiling was done on bulk unsorted PBMCs, naive and antigen-experienced compartments could not be conclusively compared. Because donor CMV infection status was unknown, age-related changes in expanded clonotypes were potentially confounded. Estimates of total diversity based on one million sequenced T cells were regarded as lower bounds and as underestimates. Observed TCR beta diversity per million T cells fell roughly linearly with age, and a significant reduction was already apparent by age approximately 41. Compared with the aged group, the long-lived group had more naive CD4+ T cells, fewer expanded clones and increased TCR diversity, suggesting age selection.

Another study also made use of these data, one on T cells of mothers and their children. According to the second study: Nine systemically healthy Caucasian individuals, comprising three mothers and their six children, were included as donors. cDNA synthesis used all of the extracted RNA, with 1.5 ug of RNA in each 15 ul reaction. In the second PCR, sample barcodes and 2-4 random nucleotides were introduced via the M1S primer. Over 8.5 million TCR beta CDR3 reads were obtained for each mother, and some 3.1 million reads were obtained for each child. In both related and unrelated pairs, thymic selection shapes the output of TCR recombination in a similar way, with inherited differences having only a minor effect. Normalized repertoire overlap was always slightly but never significantly higher in related than unrelated mother-child pairs. Persistent microchimeric T cell clones were not detected, at a sensitivity of approximately 98 clones per million clonotypes. Deep NGS was used in the study to compare the TCR beta repertoires of mothers and children and to look for features that separate related mother-child pairs from unrelated individuals. On average, the children were approximately 11 +/- 4 years old, while the mothers were about 37 +/- 4 years old. After adapters were ligated using NEBNext reagents, the libraries underwent 100+100 nt paired-end sequencing on an Illumina HiSeq 2000. To prevent cross-contamination, the mother and child libraries were prepared a month apart and were sequenced in separate runs. For each donor, somewhere between roughly 500,000 and 2,100,000 distinct TCR beta clonotypes were identified. Naive TCR beta clonotypes were estimated from low-frequency clonotypes matched to each donor's FACS-determined naive share, without sorting.

The chain links TRBV4-1 with TRBJ2-7; the D segment is perhaps TRBD1 or TRBD2, each sharing 7 matched bases. The clonotype originates from a girl aged 2-9 years in good health. Sequenced: blood. The base sequence is TGCGCCAGCAGCCGGTTAAGACAGGGACTAACCTACGAGCAGTACTTC. This codes for CASSRLRQGLTYEQYF.